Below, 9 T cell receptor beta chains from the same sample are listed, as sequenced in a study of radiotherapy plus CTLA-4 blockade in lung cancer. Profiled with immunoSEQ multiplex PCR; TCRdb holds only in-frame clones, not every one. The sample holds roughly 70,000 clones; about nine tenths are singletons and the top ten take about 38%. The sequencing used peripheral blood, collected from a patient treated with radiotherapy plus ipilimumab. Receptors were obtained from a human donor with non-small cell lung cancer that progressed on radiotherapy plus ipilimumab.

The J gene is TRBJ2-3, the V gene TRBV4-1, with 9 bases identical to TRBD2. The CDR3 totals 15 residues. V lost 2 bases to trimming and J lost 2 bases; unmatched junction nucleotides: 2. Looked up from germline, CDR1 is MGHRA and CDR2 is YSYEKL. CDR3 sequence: CASSQQREATDTQYF. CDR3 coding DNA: TGCGCCAGCAGCCAACAGCGGGAGGCCACAGATACGCAGTATTTT.

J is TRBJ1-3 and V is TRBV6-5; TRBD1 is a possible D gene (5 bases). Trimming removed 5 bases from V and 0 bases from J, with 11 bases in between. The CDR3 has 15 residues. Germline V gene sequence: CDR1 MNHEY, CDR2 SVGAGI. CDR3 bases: TGTGCCAGCAGTCCCCAGGGCAACTCTGGAAACACCATATATTTT. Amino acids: CASSPQGNSGNTIYF.

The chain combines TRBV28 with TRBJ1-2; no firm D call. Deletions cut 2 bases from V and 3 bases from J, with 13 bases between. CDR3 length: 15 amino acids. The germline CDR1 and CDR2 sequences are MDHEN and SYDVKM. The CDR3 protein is CASSLILEWDYGYTF. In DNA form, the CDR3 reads TGTGCCAGCAGTTTAATTCTCGAGTGGGACTATGGCTACACCTTC.

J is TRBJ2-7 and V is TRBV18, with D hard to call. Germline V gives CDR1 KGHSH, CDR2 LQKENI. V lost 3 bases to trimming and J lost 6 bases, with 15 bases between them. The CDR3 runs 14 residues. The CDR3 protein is CASSPGRAEVEQYF. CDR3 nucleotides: TGTGCCAGCTCACCTGGACGAGCCGAGGTCGAGCAGTACTTC.

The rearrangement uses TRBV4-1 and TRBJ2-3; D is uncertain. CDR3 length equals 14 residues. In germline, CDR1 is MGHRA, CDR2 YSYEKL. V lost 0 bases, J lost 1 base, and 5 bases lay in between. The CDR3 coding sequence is TGCGCCAGCAGCCAAGATGGTGGCACAGATACGCAGTATTTT. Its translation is CASSQDGGTDTQYF.

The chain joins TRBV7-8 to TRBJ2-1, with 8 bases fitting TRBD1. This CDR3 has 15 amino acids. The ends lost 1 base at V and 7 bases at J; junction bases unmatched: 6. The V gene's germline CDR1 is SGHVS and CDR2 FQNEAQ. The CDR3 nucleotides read TGTGCCAGCAGCTTAGGTCAGGGGGCTTGGAATGAGCAGTTCTTC. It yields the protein CASSLGQGAWNEQFF.

For the CDR3, the DNA is TGTGCCAGCAGTGCCACGTTGCGGGAGCCCTCCTTGGAGCAGTACTTC. It specifies CASSATLREPSLEQYF. The chain joins TRBV6-1 to TRBJ2-7; 7 bases are a match to TRBD2. The CDR3 loop spans 16 amino acids. Germline V lookup: CDR1 MNHNS, CDR2 SASEGT. The V and J ends lost 4 bases and 7 bases, in that order; junction bases with no gene match: 16.

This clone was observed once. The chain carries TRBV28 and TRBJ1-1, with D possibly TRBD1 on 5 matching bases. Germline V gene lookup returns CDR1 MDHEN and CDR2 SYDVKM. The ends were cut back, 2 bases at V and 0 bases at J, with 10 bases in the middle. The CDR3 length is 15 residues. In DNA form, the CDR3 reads TGTGCCAGCAGTTTAGTGCCGGGGGTGAACACTGAAGCTTTCTTT. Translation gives CASSLVPGVNTEAFF.

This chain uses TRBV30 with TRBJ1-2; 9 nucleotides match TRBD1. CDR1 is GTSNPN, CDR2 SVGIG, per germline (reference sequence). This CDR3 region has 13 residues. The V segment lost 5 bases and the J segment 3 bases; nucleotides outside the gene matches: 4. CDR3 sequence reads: CAWGDRDHYGYTF. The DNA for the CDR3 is TGTGCCTGGGGGGACAGGGACCACTATGGCTACACCTTC.